This T cell receptor (beta chain) was identified during a study of human T cells and chemical hapten exposure. Study background: Small pooled library volume differences mainly caused per-sample TCR yield variation.

Specified time point: patch test 1, 2 weeks after DPC sensitization. The treatment here: therapeutic diphenylcyclopropenone sensitization with weekly scalp DPC. Venepuncture was done earlier than the placement of each patch test. TCRdb itself ran the RACE reads through MiXCR, one entry per CDR3 protein. The table includes roughly 190,000 distinct CDR3 sequences, around 22% detected once. Trimming cost V 0 bases and J 6 bases; bases outside gene matches: 8. Germline assignment: CDR1 SEHNR and CDR2 FQNEAQ (reference sequence). The CDR3 extends over 17 amino acids. The sequencing here drew on whole blood, taken in connection with sensitization to the hapten diphenylcyclopropenone (DPC). The rearrangement joins TRBV7-9 to TRBJ2-3; 11 bases fit TRBD2. The sequence came from a woman between 50 and 59 years old with alopecia areata. Some clones in this sample may be carry-over from other donors' samples. For the CDR3, the DNA is TGTGCCAGCAGCTTAGCGGTAGCGGGAGGGCCAACGGATACGCAGTATTTT. Its translation: CASSLAVAGGPTDTQYF.